This T cell receptor (beta chain) was captured by sequencing in a study of technical replicates of blood from several donors. This clone was recorded once. Sequencing used immunoSEQ multiplex PCR; TCRdb keeps in-frame clones, though not all of them. The sample has some 60,000 clones; about 87% are singletons. V shed 4 bases and J shed 0 bases, with 6 bases lying between them. Germline V CDR1 and CDR2: SGHVS, FQNEAQ. The CDR3 totals 13 residues. The TCR sequence derives from a human donor in good health. Some clones in this sample may be carry-over from other donors' samples. Sequencing used PBMCs. The rearrangement uses TRBV7-8 and TRBJ1-1, with a tentative D call TRBD1 (6 bases). CDR3 region: CASSWTVNTEAFF. The CDR3 region has the DNA TGTGCCAGCAGCTGGACAGTGAACACTGAAGCTTTCTTT.